The 21 T cell receptor beta chains reported below all come from one sample, sequenced in a study of T-cell reconstitution after alpha-beta-depleted transplantation in children. A TCRbeta library incorporating unique molecular identifiers was prepared. One entry per CDR3 protein results from TCRdb running MiXCR on the PCR reads. The sample holds roughly 280,000 distinct CDR3 sequences, around 10% seen once. Material: peripheral blood, obtained 180 days after TCRalphabeta/CD19-depleted stem cell transplant. These receptor sequences come from a male patient aged 2-15 years who had a stem cell transplant for chronic granulomatous disease, so the T cells may come from the graft donor.

In regard to this clonotype: A read error is likely, as this CDR3 ends without the conserved phenylalanine or tryptophan. The chain links TRBV19 to TRBJ1-5; perhaps TRBD1 as D (5 bases). There are 13 residues in the CDR3. V was shortened by 5 bases and J by 5 bases, with 10 bases between the two germline ends. Germline CDR1 LNHDA, CDR2 SQIVND (reference sequence). The CDR3 spells CASSLQGDQPQHY. As DNA, the CDR3 is TGTGCCAGTAGTCTTCAAGGGGATCAGCCCCAGCATTAT.

This clonotype was observed at least ten times. The V and J genes are TRBV29-1 and TRBJ2-5; 10 bases fit TRBD2. The V segment lost 6 bases and the J segment 5 bases; nucleotides outside the gene matches: 3. Germline values: CDR1 SQVTM, CDR2 ANQGSEA. The CDR3 has 12 amino acids. The CDR3 protein is CSVVAGGETQYF. CDR3 sequence (DNA): TGCAGCGTGGTAGCGGGGGGTGAGACCCAGTACTTC.

This clonotype was found many times. V gene TRBV20-1 combines with J gene TRBJ2-1, with 12 bases fitting TRBD2. The J segment lost 3 bases and the V segment lost 6 bases, leaving 9 bases of the junction unmatched. This CDR3 is built from 16 residues. Germline V gives CDR1 DFQATT, CDR2 SNEGSKA (reference sequence). CDR3 sequence reads: CSATRLAGVRYNEQFF. CDR3 bases: TGCAGTGCCACTAGACTAGCGGGAGTCCGCTACAATGAGCAGTTCTTC.

As regards this clonotype: Possible read error: a much larger clone is one base away. The CDR3 nucleotides are TGTGCCAGCAGCCAAGGGACGGGAAGGAGGAACACTGAAGCTTTCTTT. Protein sequence: CASSQGTGRRNTEAFF. This chain joins TRBV3-1 and TRBJ1-1; D not certain. With 1 base removed from V and 1 base from J, the gap between germline ends came to 13 bases. CDR3 length equals 16 residues. CDR1 and CDR2 from the germline V gene are LGHDT and YNNKEL (reference sequence).

This clonotype has ten or more counts. CDR3 protein: CSARDSYTDTQYF. CDR3 nucleotide sequence: TGCAGTGCTAGAGATAGTTACACAGATACGCAGTATTTT. This sequence joins TRBV20-1 and TRBJ2-3; D not resolved. Trimming removed 0 bases at V and 2 bases at J, with 6 bases between. Germline values: CDR1 DFQATT, CDR2 SNEGSKA (reference sequence). The CDR3 has 13 residues.

This clonotype has ten or more counts. The genes are TRBV28 and TRBJ1-5; D remains unclear. CDR3 length: 14 amino acids. Germline lookup yields CDR1 MDHEN and CDR2 SYDVKM. Trimming pared 5 bases from V and 3 bases from J, leaving 11 bases between. CDR3 amino acids: CASSPGLFNQPQHF. CDR3 nucleotide sequence: TGTGCCAGCAGTCCAGGCCTCTTCAATCAGCCCCAGCATTTT.

This clonotype was seen ten or more times. V is TRBV7-9 and J is TRBJ2-7; D gene uncertain. This CDR3 has 11 amino acids. Trimming removed 1 base from V and 5 bases from J, with 3 bases in between. Germline V gene sequence: CDR1 SEHNR, CDR2 FQNEAQ (reference sequence). The CDR3 coding sequence is TGTGCCAGCAGCTTAGACGACGAGCAGTACTTC. Its protein product is CASSLDDEQYF.

Notes on this clonotype: A much larger clone sits a single nucleotide away, making a read error possible. The genes are TRBV20-1 and TRBJ2-3, with 7 nucleotides matching TRBD2. Germline CDR1 and CDR2: DFQATT and SNEGSKA (reference sequence). The CDR3 has 17 amino acids. V lost 3 bases to trimming and J lost 0 bases; unmatched junction nucleotides: 12. This CDR3 is CSARPLAEPPSTDTQYF. The CDR3 DNA sequence: TGCAGTGCTAGGCCCCTAGCGGAACCTCCTAGCACAGATACGCAGTATTTT.

In its sample, this clonotype was seen many times. The chain employs TRBV20-1 and TRBJ2-1; D remains unclear. Germline V lookup: CDR1 DFQATT, CDR2 SNEGSKA (reference sequence). The CDR3 length is 15 residues. Trimming removed 2 bases at V and 3 bases at J, with 14 bases between. CDR3 DNA: TGCAGTGCTAGATATAGTCGCGGCAACTACAATGAGCAGTTCTTC. Encoded protein: CSARYSRGNYNEQFF.

This clonotype was counted ten times or more. V usage is TRBV5-1 and J usage is TRBJ2-3; D remains ambiguous. The CDR3 extends over 14 amino acids. Per germline, CDR1 SGHRS and CDR2 YFSETQ. Trimming cost V 0 bases and J 5 bases, with 10 bases left between them. The CDR3 protein is CASSLEVTQDTQYF. The CDR3 bases are TGCGCCAGCAGCTTGGAGGTGACACAAGATACGCAGTATTTT. Full variable domain (remainder filled in from reference TRBV5-1 and TRBJ2-3): KAGVTQTPRYLIKTRGQQVTLSCSPISGHRSVSWYQQTPGQGLQFLFEYFSETQRNKGNFPGRFSGRQFSNSRSEMNVSTLELGDSALYLCASSLEVTQDTQYFGPGTRLTVL.

A few counts support this clonotype. A read error is possible here, since a much larger clone lies one base away. The CDR3 sequence: CSAREGLAGVGEQLF. The CDR3 DNA sequence: TGCAGTGCTAGAGAGGGACTAGCGGGAGTAGGTGAGCAGCTCTTC. V usage is TRBV20-1 and J usage is TRBJ2-1; TRBD2 matches 14 bases. The CDR3 is 15 residues long. Germline lookup yields CDR1 DFQATT and CDR2 SNEGSKA (reference sequence).

Regarding this clonotype: The conserved phenylalanine or tryptophan is not found at the CDR3 terminus, so this likely reflects a read error. The chain employs TRBV20-1 and TRBJ2-1; TRBD1 matches at 10 bases. The CDR3 has 15 residues. V gave up 3 bases and J gave up 3 bases; unmatched junction bases: 5. The V gene's germline CDR1 is DFQATT and CDR2 SNEGSKA (reference sequence). CDR3 protein: CSARAGTGDYNEQFV. Written as DNA, the CDR3 is TGCAGTGCTAGGGCCGGGACAGGGGACTACAATGAGCAGTTCGTC.

The CDR3 spells CASIPHPQGGYTF. The CDR3 region has the DNA TGTGCCAGCATCCCCCATCCACAGGGAGGCTACACCTTC. This chain connects TRBV28 to TRBJ1-2; D possibly corresponds to TRBD1 (6 bases). The V end was cut by 7 bases, the J end by 8 bases, with 17 bases between. Germline V CDR1 and CDR2: MDHEN, SYDVKM. The CDR3 sequence is 13 residues long.

This clonotype was counted ten times or more. CDR3 amino acids: CASSPPGREVADTQYF. The CDR3, as DNA: TGTGCCAGCAGCCCACCAGGGCGGGAGGTCGCAGATACGCAGTATTTT. The V call is TRBV5-8, the J call TRBJ2-3; 8 bases map to TRBD2. V lost 4 bases and J lost 4; bases outside the gene matches: 11. CDR1 and CDR2 (germline): SGHTS, YDEGEE. CDR3 size: 16 residues.

At least ten counts were recorded for this clonotype. The CDR3 DNA follows: TGCAGCGGGAAACAGGTGAACACTGAAGCTTTCTTT. Residues: CSGKQVNTEAFF. The gene calls are TRBV29-1 and TRBJ1-1; a weak D match, TRBD1 (5 bases). The CDR3 is made up of 12 amino acids. V shed 7 bases and J shed 0 bases, with 9 bases lying between them. Looked up from germline, CDR1 is SQVTM and CDR2 is ANQGSEA.

The table lists this clonotype with a count of one. A much larger clone lies one base from this, so it may be a read error. The rearrangement links TRBV7-6 to TRBJ1-6; 11 bases agree with TRBD1. The CDR3 consists of 15 residues. Germline V gene lookup returns CDR1 SGHVS and CDR2 FNYEAQ. The CDR3 region has the DNA TGTGCCAGCAGCGCAGGGACAGGGGGTATTGCACCCCTCCCCTTT. Protein: CASSAGTGGIAPLPF. Together with reference TRBV7-6 and TRBJ1-6, the CDR3 gives the full variable domain: GAGVSQSPRYKVTKRGQDVALRCDPISGHVSLYWYRQALGQGPEFLTYFNYEAQQDKSGLPNDRFSAERPEGSISTLTIQRTEQRDSAMYRCASSAGTGGIAPLPFGNGTRLTVT.

Details on this clonotype: This clone may be a read error of a much larger clone one base away. The CDR3 coding sequence is TGTGCCAGCAGTGCTCACCTCGCAGGGAACACCGGGGAGCTGTTTTTT. Amino acid sequence: CASSAHLAGNTGELFF. This chain joins TRBV27 and TRBJ2-2; D is undetermined. The CDR3 extends over 16 amino acids. The ends were cut back, 5 bases at V and 1 base at J, with 14 bases in the middle. Germline V lookup: CDR1 MNHEY, CDR2 SMNVEV (reference sequence).

The sample holds many counts of this clonotype. The chain recombines TRBV29-1 with TRBJ2-7; the D gene could be TRBD1 or TRBD2 (5 bases each). The CDR3 runs 14 residues. CDR1 and CDR2 from the germline V gene are SQVTM and ANQGSEA. Trimming removed 6 bases from V and 0 bases from J, with 15 bases in between. CDR3 in DNA: TGCAGCGTCTGGGGACGGAACTTCTCCTACGAGCAGTACTTC. Its protein is CSVWGRNFSYEQYF.

This clonotype has ten or more counts. This sequence joins TRBV7-3 and TRBJ2-5, with 10 bases lining up with TRBD2. CDR3 size: 17 residues. The J segment lost 4 bases and the V segment lost 5 bases, leaving 13 bases of the junction unmatched. Per germline, CDR1 SGHTA and CDR2 FQGTGA. The CDR3 nucleotides read TGTGCCAGCAGCCCCCAGGGACTAGCGAAAAATCGAGAGACCCAGTACTTC. Residues: CASSPQGLAKNRETQYF.

This clonotype appeared many times. The chain joins TRBV6-2 or TRBV6-3 to TRBJ1-5; D remains unclear. Germline V lookup: CDR1 MNHEY, CDR2 SVGEGT. The CDR3 is made up of 13 amino acids. V lost 2 bases and J lost 4, with 6 bases in between. CDR3 DNA sequence: TGTGCCAGCAGTTACACGGGGAATCAGCCCCAGCATTTT. Protein sequence: CASSYTGNQPQHF.

In this sample, this clonotype turned up many times. The J gene is TRBJ2-2, the V gene TRBV24-1; the match to TRBD2 covers 12 bases. CDR3 size: 16 residues. Germline-derived CDR1 and CDR2 are KGHDR and SFDVKD. Trimming at V came to 11 bases and at J to 7 bases, leaving 13 bases not matched to a gene. CDR3 residues: CAISSGRALVDGELFF. CDR3 DNA sequence: TGTGCCATTTCTAGCGGGAGGGCCTTGGTCGACGGGGAGCTGTTTTTT.